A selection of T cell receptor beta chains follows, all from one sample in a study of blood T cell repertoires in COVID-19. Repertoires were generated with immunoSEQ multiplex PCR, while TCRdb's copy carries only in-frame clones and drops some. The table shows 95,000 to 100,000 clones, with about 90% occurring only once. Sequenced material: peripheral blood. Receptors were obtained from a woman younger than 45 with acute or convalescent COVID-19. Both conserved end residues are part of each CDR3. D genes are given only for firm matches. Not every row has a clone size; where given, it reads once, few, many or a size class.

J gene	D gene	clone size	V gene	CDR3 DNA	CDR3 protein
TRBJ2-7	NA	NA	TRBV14	TGTGCCAGCAGCCGCCCCCTGGACAGCGAGCAGTACTTC	CASSRPLDSEQYF
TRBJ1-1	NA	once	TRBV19	TGTGCCAGTAGTATGGGACGGGGGATGAACACTGAAGCTTTCTTT	CASSMGRGMNTEAFF
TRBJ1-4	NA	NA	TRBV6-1	TGTGCCAGCAGTGAATGGGCATGGAATGAAAAACTGTTTTTT	CASSEWAWNEKLFF
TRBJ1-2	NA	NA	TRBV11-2	TGTGCCAGCAGCTTAACTCGTGGTTCCGGCTATGGCTACACCTTC	CASSLTRGSGYGYTF
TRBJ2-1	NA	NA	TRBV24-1	TGTGCCACCAGTGAACGAGGTGCCGTTCGAGAGCAGTTCTTC	CATSERGAVREQFF
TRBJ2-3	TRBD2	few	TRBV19	TGTGCCAGTAGGCGGGGGGGATCCACAGATACGCAGTATTTT	CASRRGGSTDTQYF
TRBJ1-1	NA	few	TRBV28	TGTGCCAGCAGTTCTTTCCGGGAGGAAGCTTTCTTT	CASSSFREEAFF
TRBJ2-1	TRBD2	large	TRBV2	TGTGCCAGCAGTGAAGCGGTTGGCGGGGGGCTCTACAATGAGCAGTTCTTC	CASSEAVGGGLYNEQFF
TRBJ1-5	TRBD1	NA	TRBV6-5	TGTGCCACCAGGGGACAGGGTTATCAGCCCCAGCATTTT	CATRGQGYQPQHF
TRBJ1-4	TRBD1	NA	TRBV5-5	TGTGCCAGCAGCTTGACAGGGGTGGGTGAAAAACTGTTTTTT	CASSLTGVGEKLFF
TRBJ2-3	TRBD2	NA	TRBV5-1	TGCGCCAGCAGCTTGGGGACTAGCGGGGGAATCACAGATACGCAGTATTTT	CASSLGTSGGITDTQYF
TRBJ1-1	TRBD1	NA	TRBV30	TGTGCCTGGTTACCCGATTCACCTACAGGGGACACTGAAGCTTTCTTT	CAWLPDSPTGDTEAFF
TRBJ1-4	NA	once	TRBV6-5	TGTGCCAGCAGTTACGGGGCAGGGAGGGAAAAACTGTTTTTT	CASSYGAGREKLFF
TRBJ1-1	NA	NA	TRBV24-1	TGTGCCACCAGTTGGGGGGAGAACACTGAAGCTTTCTTT	CATSWGENTEAFF
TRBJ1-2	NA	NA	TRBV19	TGTGCCAGCCCGGAGACGTGTGGCGGCTACACCTTC	CASPETCGGYTF
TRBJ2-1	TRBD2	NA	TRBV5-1	TGCGCCAGCAGCTCACCGGGACTAGATCAGTTCTTC	CASSSPGLDQFF
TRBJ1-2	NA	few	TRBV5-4	TGTGCCAGCAGCTTGATGGGGGCCAACTATGGCTACACCTTC	CASSLMGANYGYTF
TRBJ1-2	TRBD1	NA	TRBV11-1	TGTGCCAGCAGCTTGGACAGGAACTATGGCTACACCTTC	CASSLDRNYGYTF
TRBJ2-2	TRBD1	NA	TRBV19	TGTGCCAGTAGTATTAGGCGACAGGGGGCCACCGGGGAGCTGTTTTTT	CASSIRRQGATGELFF
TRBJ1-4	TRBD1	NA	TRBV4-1	TGCGCCAGCGGACCGGGACAGACGGCAACTAATGAAAAACTGTTTTTT	CASGPGQTATNEKLFF
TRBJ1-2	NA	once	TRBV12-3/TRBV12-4	TGTGCCAGCCTTGGGAGGGGCGGTGGCTACACCTTC	CASLGRGGGYTF
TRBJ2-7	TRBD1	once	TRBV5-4	TGTGCCAGCAGCCCCCTAGGACAGGGTGGTAGGCAGTACTTC	CASSPLGQGGRQYF
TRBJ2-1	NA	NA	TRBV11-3	TGTGCCAGCAGCAAACAGGGCGAGAGAAATGAGCAGTTCTTC	CASSKQGERNEQFF
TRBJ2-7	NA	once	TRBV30	TGTGCCTACCTGGGGGGAGGCCACTACGAGCAGTACTTC	CAYLGGGHYEQYF
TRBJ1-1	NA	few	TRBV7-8	TGTGCCAGCAGCGTATCCGGGGGAACTGAAGCTTTCTTT	CASSVSGGTEAFF
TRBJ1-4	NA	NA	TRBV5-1	TGCGCCAGCAGCTTGGCGCAGGGATTGGAGACTAATGAAAAACTGTTTTTT	CASSLAQGLETNEKLFF
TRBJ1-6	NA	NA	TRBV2	TGTGCCAGCAGTGAGGCCAGGGTGAATTCACCCCTCCACTTT	CASSEARVNSPLHF
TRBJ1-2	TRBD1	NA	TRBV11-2	TGTGCCAGCAGCTTAGAAGGACAGGGCCGAGACTATGGCTACACCTTC	CASSLEGQGRDYGYTF
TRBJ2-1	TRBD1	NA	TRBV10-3	TGTGCCATCACTGGACAGGGGGCGTCGAATGAGCAGTTCTTC	CAITGQGASNEQFF
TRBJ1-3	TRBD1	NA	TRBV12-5	TGTGCTAGTGGTTCCCAGGGGGTCTCTGGAAACACCATATATTTT	CASGSQGVSGNTIYF